These 8 T cell receptor beta chains came from one sample sequenced in a study of blood T cell repertoires in COVID-19. The protocol was immunoSEQ multiplex PCR, while the TCRdb copy is restricted to in-frame clones and leaves out a portion. The sample includes roughly 290,000 clones, 90% of them seen just once. Sequenced sample: peripheral blood. The origin of the receptors is a woman aged 30 to 39 with COVID-19, enrolled during active disease.

The chain couples TRBV12-3 or TRBV12-4 to TRBJ2-7, with D maybe TRBD1 (5 bases). The CDR3 length is 13 residues. V was cut by 6 bases and J by 0 bases, with 9 bases left in between. The CDR3 DNA reads as TGTGCCAGCAGGAGACAGACCTCCTACGAGCAGTACTTC. Amino acid sequence: CASRRQTSYEQYF.

J is TRBJ1-1 and V is TRBV5-1, with a tentative D call TRBD1 (6 bases). Trimming removed 2 bases from V and 6 bases from J, with 8 bases in between. CDR1 and CDR2 (germline): SGHRS, YFSETQ. This CDR3 is built from 12 residues. CDR3 nucleotide sequence: TGCGCCAGCAGCTTCCCAGGGGCTGAAGCTTTCTTT. Its translation is CASSFPGAEAFF.

This chain uses TRBV5-4 with TRBJ2-2; the match to TRBD2 covers 10 bases. Trimming at V came to 0 bases and at J to 8 bases, leaving 10 bases not matched to a gene. The CDR3 runs to 17 residues. CDR1 is SGHNT and CDR2 is YYREEE in the germline V gene (reference sequence). The CDR3 loop is CASSLASELAGRGELFF. CDR3 coding DNA: TGTGCCAGCAGCTTGGCCTCCGAACTAGCGGGGAGGGGGGAGCTGTTTTTT.

CDR3 in amino acids: CASSGGLAGGFTDTQYF. CDR3 nucleotides: TGTGCCAGCAGCGGGGGACTAGCGGGAGGGTTCACAGATACGCAGTATTTT. This rearrangement joins TRBV9 to TRBJ2-3, with 16 bases matching TRBD2. CDR1 and CDR2 (germline): SGDLS, YYNGEE. The CDR3 length is 17 residues. V was clipped by 3 bases and J by 2 bases; unmatched bases: 3.

This clone was found a few times. The chain recombines TRBV9 with TRBJ2-7, with 8 positions matching TRBD1. Germline CDR1 reads SGDLS; CDR2 reads YYNGEE. The CDR3 is 16 amino acids. V gave up 1 base and J gave up 2 bases; unmatched junction bases: 8. The CDR3 DNA reads as TGTGCCAGCAGCGTACGGCCGGAGACAGGGGCCTACGAGCAGTACTTC. This encodes CASSVRPETGAYEQYF.

The V and J genes are TRBV2 and TRBJ2-7; no clear D. The CDR3 is 15 amino acids. The germline V and J ends were trimmed by 6 bases and 2 bases, with 17 bases remaining between them. Germline lookup yields CDR1 SNHLY and CDR2 FYNNEI. This chain's CDR3 is CASRPPLGLTYEQYF. In DNA, the CDR3 is TGTGCCAGCAGGCCCCCCCTTGGGCTTACCTACGAGCAGTACTTC.

The V call is TRBV6-5, the J call TRBJ2-5, with TRBD2 matching 7 bases. Per germline, CDR1 MNHEY and CDR2 SVGAGI. The CDR3 is 14 residues long. The ends lost 7 bases at V and 1 base at J; junction bases unmatched: 6. CDR3 sequence (DNA): TGTGCCAGCACCCTTGGGGGGGGCCAAGAGACCCAGTACTTC. This codes for CASTLGGGQETQYF.

The rearrangement joins TRBV19 to TRBJ2-2; D possibly corresponds to TRBD1 (5 bases). The length of the CDR3 is 14 residues. The germline V gene has CDR1 LNHDA and CDR2 SQIVND (reference sequence). The V end lost 7 bases, the J end lost 3 bases, and 12 bases lay between the germline ends. In DNA, the CDR3 is TGTGCCAGTACCCCAGCCAGGGACACCGGGGAGCTGTTTTTT. It specifies CASTPARDTGELFF. Looking up the rest from reference TRBV19 and TRBJ2-2 gives the full variable domain: DGGITQSPKYLFRKEGQNVTLSCEQNLNHDAMYWYRQDPGQGLRLIYYSQIVNDFQKGDIAEGYSVSREKKESFPLTVTSAQKNPTAFYLCASTPARDTGELFFGEGSRLTVL.